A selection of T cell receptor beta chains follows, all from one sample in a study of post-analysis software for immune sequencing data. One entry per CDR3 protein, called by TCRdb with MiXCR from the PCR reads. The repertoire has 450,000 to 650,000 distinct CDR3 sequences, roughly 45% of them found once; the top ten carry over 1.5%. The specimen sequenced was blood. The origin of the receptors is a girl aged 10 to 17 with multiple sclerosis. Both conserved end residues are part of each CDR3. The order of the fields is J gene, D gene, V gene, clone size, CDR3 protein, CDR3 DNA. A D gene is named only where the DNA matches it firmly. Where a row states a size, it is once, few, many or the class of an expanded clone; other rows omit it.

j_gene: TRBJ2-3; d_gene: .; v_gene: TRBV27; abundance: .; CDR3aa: CASSSSSWNTQYF; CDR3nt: TGTGCCAGCAGTTCCTCGTCGTGGAATACGCAGTATTTT
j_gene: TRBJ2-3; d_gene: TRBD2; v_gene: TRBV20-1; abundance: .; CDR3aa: CSASGSGSPTDTQYF; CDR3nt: TGCAGTGCTAGCGGGAGCGGGAGTCCCACAGATACGCAGTATTTT
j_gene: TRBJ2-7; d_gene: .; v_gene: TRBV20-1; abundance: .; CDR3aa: CSASEDYSYEQYF; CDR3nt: TGCAGTGCTAGCGAGGATTACTCCTACGAGCAGTACTTC
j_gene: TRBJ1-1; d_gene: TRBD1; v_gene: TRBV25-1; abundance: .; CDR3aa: CASSDNGQGDTEAFF; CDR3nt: TGTGCCAGCAGTGATAACGGACAGGGTGACACTGAAGCTTTCTTT
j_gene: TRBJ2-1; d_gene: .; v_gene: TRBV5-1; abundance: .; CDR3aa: CASSLHGSGEVGEQFF; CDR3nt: TGCGCCAGCAGCTTGCATGGTTCAGGAGAGGTGGGTGAGCAGTTCTTC
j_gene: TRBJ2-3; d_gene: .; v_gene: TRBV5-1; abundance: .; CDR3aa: CASSYRDPGDTQYF; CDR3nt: TGCGCCAGCAGCTACCGGGACCCCGGAGATACGCAGTATTTT
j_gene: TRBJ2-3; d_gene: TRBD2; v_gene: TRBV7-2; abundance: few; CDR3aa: CASSCLAGGDTQYF; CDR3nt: TGTGCCAGCAGCTGTTTAGCGGGAGGAGATACGCAGTATTTT
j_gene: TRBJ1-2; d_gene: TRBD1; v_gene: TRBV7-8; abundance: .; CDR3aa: CASSPYRDSPNYGYTF; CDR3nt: TGTGCCAGCAGCCCTTACCGGGACAGTCCTAACTATGGCTACACCTTC
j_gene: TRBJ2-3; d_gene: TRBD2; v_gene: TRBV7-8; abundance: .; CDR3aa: CASTPSSGRYTDTQYF; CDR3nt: TGTGCCAGCACCCCCTCAAGCGGGAGATACACAGATACGCAGTATTTT
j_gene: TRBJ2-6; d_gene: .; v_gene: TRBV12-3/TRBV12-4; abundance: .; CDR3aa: CASSPGLGANVLTF; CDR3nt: TGTGCCAGCAGTCCAGGGCTTGGGGCCAACGTCCTGACTTTC
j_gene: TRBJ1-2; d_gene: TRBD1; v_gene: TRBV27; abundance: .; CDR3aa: CASSPLSGTGGNYGYTF; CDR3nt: TGTGCCAGCAGTCCCCTATCCGGGACAGGGGGCAACTATGGCTACACCTTC
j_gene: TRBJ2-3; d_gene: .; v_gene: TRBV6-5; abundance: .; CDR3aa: CASSYPGRTHTQYF; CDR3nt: TGTGCCAGCAGTTACCCCGGGCGGACCCATACGCAGTATTTT
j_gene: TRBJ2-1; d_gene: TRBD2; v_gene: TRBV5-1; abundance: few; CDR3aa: CASSSPPGLAGNEQFF; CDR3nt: TGCGCCAGCAGCTCCCCACCGGGACTAGCGGGGAATGAGCAGTTCTTC
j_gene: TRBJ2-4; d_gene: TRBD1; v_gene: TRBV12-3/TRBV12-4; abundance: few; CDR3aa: CASSSPGQGRGIQYF; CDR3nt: TGTGCCAGCAGTTCGCCGGGACAGGGAAGAGGCATTCAGTACTTC
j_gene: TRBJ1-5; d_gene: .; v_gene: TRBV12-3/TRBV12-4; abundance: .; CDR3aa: CASSQTGPNQPQHF; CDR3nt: TGTGCCAGCAGCCAAACAGGGCCCAACCAGCCCCAGCATTTT
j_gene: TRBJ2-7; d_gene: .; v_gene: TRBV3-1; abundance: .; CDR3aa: CASSLHSVEQYF; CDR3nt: TGTGCCAGCAGCCTCCACAGCGTCGAGCAGTACTTC
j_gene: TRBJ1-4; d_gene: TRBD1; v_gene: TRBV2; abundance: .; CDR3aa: CASSNAGGVDEKLFF; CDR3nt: TGTGCCAGCAGTAACGCAGGGGGAGTAGATGAAAAACTGTTTTTT
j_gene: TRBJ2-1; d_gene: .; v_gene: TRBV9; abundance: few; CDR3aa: CASSAGGAGYNEQFF; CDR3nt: TGTGCCAGCTCGGCAGGGGGGGCCGGATACAATGAGCAGTTCTTC
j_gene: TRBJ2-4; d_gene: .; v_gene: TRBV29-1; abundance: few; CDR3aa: CSVGDTGIQYF; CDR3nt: TGCAGCGTAGGCGACACCGGGATTCAGTACTTC
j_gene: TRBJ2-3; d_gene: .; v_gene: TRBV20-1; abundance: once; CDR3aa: CSARSYPAGLANYSTDTQYF; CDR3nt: TGCAGTGCTAGATCTTATCCCGCCGGGCTAGCGAATTATAGCACAGATACGCAGTATTTT
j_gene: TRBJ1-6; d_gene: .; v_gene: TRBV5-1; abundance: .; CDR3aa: CASSRTGERSSSYNSPLHF; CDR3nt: TGCGCCAGCAGCAGGACGGGCGAGCGGTCCAGCTCCTATAATTCACCCCTCCACTTT
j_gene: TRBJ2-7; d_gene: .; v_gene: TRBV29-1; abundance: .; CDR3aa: CSVVSQGVGEQYF; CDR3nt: TGCAGCGTTGTATCGCAGGGCGTAGGCGAGCAGTACTTC
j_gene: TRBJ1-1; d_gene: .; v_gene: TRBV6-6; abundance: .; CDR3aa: CASGTVGENTEAFF; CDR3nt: TGTGCCAGCGGGACCGTGGGGGAAAACACTGAAGCTTTCTTT
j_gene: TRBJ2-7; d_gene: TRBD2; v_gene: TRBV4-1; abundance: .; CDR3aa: CASSQPLAGRLYEQYF; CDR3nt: TGCGCCAGCAGCCAACCCCTAGCGGGGCGGCTCTACGAGCAGTACTTC
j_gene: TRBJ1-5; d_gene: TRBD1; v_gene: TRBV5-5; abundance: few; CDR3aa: CASSLRGQGNQPQHF; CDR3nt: TGTGCCAGCAGTTTACGGGGACAGGGTAATCAGCCCCAGCATTTT
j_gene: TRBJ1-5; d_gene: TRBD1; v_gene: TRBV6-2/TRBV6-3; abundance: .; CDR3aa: CASSLRDSYSNQPQHF; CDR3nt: TGTGCCAGCAGCCTCAGGGACAGCTATAGCAATCAGCCCCAGCATTTT
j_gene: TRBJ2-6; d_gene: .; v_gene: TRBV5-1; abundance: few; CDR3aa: CASSVLQVSGANVLTF; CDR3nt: TGCGCCAGCAGCGTCCTACAGGTCTCTGGGGCCAACGTCCTGACTTTC
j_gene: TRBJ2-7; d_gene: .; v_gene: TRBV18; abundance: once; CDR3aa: CASSPRSGGVRYEQYF; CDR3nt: TGTGCCAGCTCACCACGTTCTGGCGGAGTGAGATACGAGCAGTACTTC
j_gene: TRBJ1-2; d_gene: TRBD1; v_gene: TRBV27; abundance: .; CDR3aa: CASRLGTANNGYTF; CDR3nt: TGTGCCAGCAGACTCGGGACAGCTAACAATGGCTACACCTTC
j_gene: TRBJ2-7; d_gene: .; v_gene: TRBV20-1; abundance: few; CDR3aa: CSASPGPHYEQYF; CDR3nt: TGCAGTGCTAGTCCGGGGCCCCACTACGAGCAGTACTTC
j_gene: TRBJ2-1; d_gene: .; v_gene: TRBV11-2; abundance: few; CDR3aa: CASSLGVVFSHEQFF; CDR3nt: TGTGCCAGCAGCTTAGGGGTAGTATTTAGTCATGAGCAGTTCTTC
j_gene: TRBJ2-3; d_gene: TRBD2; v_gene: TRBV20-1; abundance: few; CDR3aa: CSARVGTSFTDTQYF; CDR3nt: TGCAGTGCTAGAGTTGGGACTAGCTTCACAGATACGCAGTATTTT
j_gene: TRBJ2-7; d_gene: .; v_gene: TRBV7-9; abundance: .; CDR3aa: CASSYAVSSAYEQYF; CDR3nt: TGTGCCAGCAGCTATGCAGTATCCAGTGCCTACGAGCAGTACTTC
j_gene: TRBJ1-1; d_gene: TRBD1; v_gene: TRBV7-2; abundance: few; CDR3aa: CASSLDRQGTRDAEAFF; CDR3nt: TGTGCCAGCAGCTTGGACCGACAGGGGACAAGAGACGCTGAAGCTTTCTTT
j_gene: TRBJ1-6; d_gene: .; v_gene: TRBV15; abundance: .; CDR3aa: CATSREQTSPLHF; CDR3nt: TGTGCCACCAGCAGAGAACAGACATCACCCCTCCACTTT
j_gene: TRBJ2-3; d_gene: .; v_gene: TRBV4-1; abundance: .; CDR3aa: CASSQVPTDTQYF; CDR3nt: TGCGCCAGCAGCCAAGTGCCGACAGATACGCAGTATTTT